This TCR beta chain was recorded in a study of T-cell memory formation after mild COVID-19. Findings and caveats of the study: A balance of CD4 and CD8 characterized clones contracting day 15 to 85, whereas later expanders leaned CD4+. For contracting clones, CD4+ ones sat mainly in CM and EM, CD8+ in EMRA.

TCRdb recomputed calls from the 5' RACE reads with MiXCR, one row per CDR3 protein. The table has roughly 300,000 distinct CDR3 sequences, 16% seen once; the top ten hold approximately 25%. Comment on this clonotype: Its antigen is not identified.

The germline V and J ends were trimmed by 5 bases and 5 bases, with 18 bases remaining between them. This CDR3 has 16 residues. Germline V gene sequence: CDR1 LNHDA, CDR2 SQIVND (reference sequence). This chain links TRBV19 with TRBJ1-4, with D perhaps matching TRBD1 (6 bases). The sequence was collected from a man aged 18 to 29 who had mild COVID-19 (a few samples of this study predate the infection). Cell type and time point are not known. Material: PBMCs or a T cell subset sorted from them (not recorded which). The CDR3 region is CASSGLSTGPNEKLFF. DNA of the CDR3: TGTGCCAGTAGTGGATTATCAACAGGGCCGAATGAAAAACTGTTTTTT. Variable domain in full (rest from reference TRBV19 and TRBJ1-4): DGGITQSPKYLFRKEGQNVTLSCEQNLNHDAMYWYRQDPGQGLRLIYYSQIVNDFQKGDIAEGYSVSREKKESFPLTVTSAQKNPTAFYLCASSGLSTGPNEKLFFGSGTQLSVL.